The source of this T cell receptor beta chain is a study of cytomegalovirus exposure and HLA in healthy donors. As regards this clone: What it binds is unknown.

Separate from the roughly 670-subject first cohort, the approximately 120-subject validation cohort was the one that the donors belonged to. The CDR3 consists of 15 residues. Trimming pared 4 bases from V and 4 bases from J, leaving 16 bases between. The V gene's germline CDR1 is SGHVS and CDR2 FNYEAQ. Overall study results and limits: The finding came from a later analysis; first-cohort TCR clusters tended to co-occur in the 110 or so validation repertoires.

The repertoire was sequenced with immunoSEQ multiplex PCR; TCRdb's copy has only in-frame clones and lacks some. Of about 64,000 clones listed, approximately 90% were seen once; the top ten hold approximately 1.7%. The chain uses TRBV7-6 and TRBJ2-5, with a weak D call TRBD1 (6 bases). The clonotype comes from a woman aged 18 to 35 in good health and CMV-seronegative. The sample comprised PBMCs. The CDR3, as DNA: TGTGCCAGCAGCTACTCAGGACAGTTTCGAGAGACCCAGTACTTC. It yields the protein CASSYSGQFRETQYF.